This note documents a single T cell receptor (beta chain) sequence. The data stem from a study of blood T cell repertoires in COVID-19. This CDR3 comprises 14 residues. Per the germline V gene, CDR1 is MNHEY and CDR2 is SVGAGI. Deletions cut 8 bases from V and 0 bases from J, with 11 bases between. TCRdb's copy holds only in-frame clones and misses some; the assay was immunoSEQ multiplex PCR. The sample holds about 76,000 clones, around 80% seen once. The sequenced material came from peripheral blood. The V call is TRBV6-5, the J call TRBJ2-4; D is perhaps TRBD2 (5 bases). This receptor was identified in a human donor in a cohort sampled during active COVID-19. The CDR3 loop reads CASWSGLAKNIQYF. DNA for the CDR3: TGTGCCAGCTGGAGCGGCCTAGCCAAAAACATTCAGTACTTC.